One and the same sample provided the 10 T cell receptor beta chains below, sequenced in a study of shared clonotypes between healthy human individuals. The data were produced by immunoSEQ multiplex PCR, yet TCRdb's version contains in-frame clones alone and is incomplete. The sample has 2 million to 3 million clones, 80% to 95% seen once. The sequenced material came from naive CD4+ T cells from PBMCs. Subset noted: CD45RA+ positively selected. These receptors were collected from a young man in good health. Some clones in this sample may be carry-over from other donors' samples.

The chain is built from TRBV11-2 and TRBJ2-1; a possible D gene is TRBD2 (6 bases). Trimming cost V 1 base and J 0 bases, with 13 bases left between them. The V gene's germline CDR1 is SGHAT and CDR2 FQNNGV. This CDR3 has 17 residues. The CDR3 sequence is CASSLGSSGVSYNEQFF. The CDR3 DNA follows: TGTGCCAGCAGCTTAGGATCCTCGGGAGTCTCCTACAATGAGCAGTTCTTC.

The CDR3 nucleotides read TGTGCCATCGGCCAAGCCTCTGCTGAAGCTTTCTTT. Amino acids: CAIGQASAEAFF. The rearrangement uses TRBV28 and TRBJ1-1, with D hard to call. CDR1 MDHEN and CDR2 SYDVKM come from the germline V gene. Trimming stripped 10 bases from V and 6 bases from J, with 15 bases between. The CDR3 is made up of 12 amino acids. The entire variable domain, with the rest obtained from reference TRBV28 and TRBJ1-1, is as follows: DVKVTQSSRYLVKRTGEKVFLECVQDMDHENMFWYRQDPGLGLRLIYFSYDVKMKEKGDIPEGYSVSREKKERFSLILESASTNQTSMYLCAIGQASAEAFFGQGTRLTVV.

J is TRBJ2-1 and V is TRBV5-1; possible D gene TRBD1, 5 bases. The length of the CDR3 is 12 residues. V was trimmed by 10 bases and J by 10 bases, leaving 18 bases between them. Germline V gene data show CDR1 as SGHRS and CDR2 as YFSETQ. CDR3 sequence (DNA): TGCGCCGGAAAGACAGCTTTTGGGGAGCAGTTCTTC. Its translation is CAGKTAFGEQFF.

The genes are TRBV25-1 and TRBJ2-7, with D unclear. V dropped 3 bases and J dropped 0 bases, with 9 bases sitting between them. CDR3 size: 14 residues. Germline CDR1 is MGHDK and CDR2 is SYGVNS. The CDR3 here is CASSDLSFSYEQYF. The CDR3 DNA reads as TGTGCCAGCAGTGACCTTAGCTTCTCCTACGAGCAGTACTTC.

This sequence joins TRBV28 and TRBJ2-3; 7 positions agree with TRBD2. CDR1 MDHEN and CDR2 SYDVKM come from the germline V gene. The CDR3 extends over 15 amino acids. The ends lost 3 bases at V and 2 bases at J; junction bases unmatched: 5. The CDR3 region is CASSLGGRPTDTQYF. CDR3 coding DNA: TGTGCCAGCAGTTTGGGCGGGAGACCCACAGATACGCAGTATTTT.

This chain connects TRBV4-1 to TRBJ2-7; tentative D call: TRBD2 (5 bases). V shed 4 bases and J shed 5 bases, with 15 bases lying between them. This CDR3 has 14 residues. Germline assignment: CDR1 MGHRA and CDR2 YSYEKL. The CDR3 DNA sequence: TGCGCCAGCAGCCCTCGACTAAGGGCCGACGAGCAGTACTTC. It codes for CASSPRLRADEQYF.

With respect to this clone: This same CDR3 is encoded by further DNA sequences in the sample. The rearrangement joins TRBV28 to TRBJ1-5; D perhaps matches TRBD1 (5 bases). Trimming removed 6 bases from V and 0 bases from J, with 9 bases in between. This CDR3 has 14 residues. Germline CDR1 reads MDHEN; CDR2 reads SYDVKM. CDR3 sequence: CASRQGGSNQPQHF. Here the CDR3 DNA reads TGTGCCAGCAGGCAGGGAGGTAGCAATCAGCCCCAGCATTTT. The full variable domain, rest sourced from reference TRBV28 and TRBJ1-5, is DVKVTQSSRYLVKRTGEKVFLECVQDMDHENMFWYRQDPGLGLRLIYFSYDVKMKEKGDIPEGYSVSREKKERFSLILESASTNQTSMYLCASRQGGSNQPQHFGDGTRLSIL.

CDR3 region: CASSNLRESTEAFF. As DNA, the CDR3 is TGTGCCAGCAGCAATTTGAGGGAGAGCACTGAAGCTTTCTTT. The V call is TRBV21-1, the J call TRBJ1-1. TRBV21-1 is labeled a pseudogene. This CDR3 has 14 amino acids.

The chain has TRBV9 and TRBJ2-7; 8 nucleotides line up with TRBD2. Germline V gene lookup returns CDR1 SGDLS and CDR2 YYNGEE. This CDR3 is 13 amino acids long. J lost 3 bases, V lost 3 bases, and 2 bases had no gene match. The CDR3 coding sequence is TGTGCCAGCAGCGAGGGGACTAGCTACGAGCAGTACTTC. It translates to CASSEGTSYEQYF. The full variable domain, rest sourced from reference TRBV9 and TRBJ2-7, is DSGVTQTPKHLITATGQRVTLRCSPRSGDLSVYWYQQSLDQGLQFLIQYYNGEERAKGNILERFSAQQFPDLHSELNLSSLELGDSALYFCASSEGTSYEQYFGPGTRLTVT.

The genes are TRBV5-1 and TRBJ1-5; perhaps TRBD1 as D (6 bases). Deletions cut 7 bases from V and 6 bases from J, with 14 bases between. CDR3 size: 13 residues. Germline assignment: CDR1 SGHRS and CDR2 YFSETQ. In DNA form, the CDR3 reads TGCGCCAGCCGGCCAGGGGAAGGTCAGCCCCAGCATTTT. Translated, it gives CASRPGEGQPQHF. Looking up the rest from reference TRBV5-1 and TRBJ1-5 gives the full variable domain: KAGVTQTPRYLIKTRGQQVTLSCSPISGHRSVSWYQQTPGQGLQFLFEYFSETQRNKGNFPGRFSGRQFSNSRSEMNVSTLELGDSALYLCASRPGEGQPQHFGDGTRLSIL.